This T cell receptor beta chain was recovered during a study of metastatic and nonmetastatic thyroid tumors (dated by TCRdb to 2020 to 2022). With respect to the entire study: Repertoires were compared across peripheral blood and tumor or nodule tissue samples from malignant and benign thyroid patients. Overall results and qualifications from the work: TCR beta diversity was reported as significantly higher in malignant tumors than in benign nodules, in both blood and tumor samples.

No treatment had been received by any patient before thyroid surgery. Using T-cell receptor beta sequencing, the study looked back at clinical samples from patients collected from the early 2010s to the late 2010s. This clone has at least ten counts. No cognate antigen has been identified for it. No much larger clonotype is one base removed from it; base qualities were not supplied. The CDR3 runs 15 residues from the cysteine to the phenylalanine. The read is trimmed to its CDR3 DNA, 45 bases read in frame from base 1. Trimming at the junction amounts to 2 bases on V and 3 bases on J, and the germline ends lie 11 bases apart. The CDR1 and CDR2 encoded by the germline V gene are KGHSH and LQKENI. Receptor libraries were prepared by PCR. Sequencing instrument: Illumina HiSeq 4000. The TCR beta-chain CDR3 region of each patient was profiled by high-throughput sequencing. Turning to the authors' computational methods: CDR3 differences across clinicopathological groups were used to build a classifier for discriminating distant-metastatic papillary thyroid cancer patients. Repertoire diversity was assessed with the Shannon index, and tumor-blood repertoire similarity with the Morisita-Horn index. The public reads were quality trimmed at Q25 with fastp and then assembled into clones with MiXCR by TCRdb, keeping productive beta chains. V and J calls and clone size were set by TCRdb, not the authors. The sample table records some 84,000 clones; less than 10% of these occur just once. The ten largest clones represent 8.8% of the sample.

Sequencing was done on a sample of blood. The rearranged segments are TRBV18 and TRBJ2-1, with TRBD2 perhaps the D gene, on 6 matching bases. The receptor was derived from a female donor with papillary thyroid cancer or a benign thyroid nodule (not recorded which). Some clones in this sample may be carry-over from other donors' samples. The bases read TGTGCCAGCTCACCAGTTCCTAGCGACTACAATGAGCAGTTCTTC. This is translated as CASSPVPSDYNEQFF.